This T cell receptor (beta chain) was retrieved from a study of shared clonotypes between healthy human individuals (dated by TCRdb to the early 2020s). About the study as a whole: A few men and two women, aged 18 to 49 years, made up the cohort. For each donor, CD4 naive and CD4 memory were each given three plates, CD8 naive was given two plates, and CD8 memory was given one plate. To estimate repertoire size and how much clonotypes are shared between individuals, the study performed deep sequencing of blood TCR repertoires from roughly five healthy adults. To increase sequencing depth and limit assay-specific biases, different laboratories used diverse techniques to prepare libraries and sequence TCR repertoires. Each donor's leukapheresis produced roughly between roughly 0.85 and 9.5 billion PBMCs. Broad study findings and their caveats: When a handful of donors were compared, the shared fraction of clonotypes was about 5.4% for naive CD4, 3.5% for naive CD8, 2.3% for memory CD4, and 0.4% for memory CD8. Clonotypes shared by all four sorted-subset donors showed higher generation probabilities than non-shared clonotypes. Based on pairwise subsampling, the degree of clonotype sharing among donors was expected to be affected by sequencing depth. Because the study included only a small number of donors, the genetic and exposure-history diversity represented was limited. Naive subsets generally had larger estimated clonotype richness than memory subsets did. Even with the large sequencing depth, rarefaction of the sorted-subset datasets indicated that sequencing was incomplete. Sampling was restricted to blood, and TCR repertoires in tissues likely differ from the TCR repertoires found in blood.

Regarding this clone: Its antigen is not yet known. No clone much larger than this one lies a single base away; base qualities are absent.

The donors were healthy, HIV-negative adults who had no recently reported acute infections or vaccinations. All donors were Caucasian adults living in Nashville, Tennessee, USA. CD4+ T cells were enriched through magnetic negative selection, after which naive cells were positively selected on CD45RA and the remaining negative fraction served as the memory subset. After blood collection by leukapheresis, PBMCs were isolated using Ficoll-Histopaque density gradient centrifugation and then cryopreserved in the vapor phase of liquid nitrogen. Analytical flow cytometry was used to check the purity and quantity of every magnetically sorted T cell population. Genomic DNA was isolated from every sorted fraction and measured by UV absorbance on a Nanodrop 2000c. Using the deep immunoSEQ assay, TCR CDR3 regions were amplified from genomic DNA by multiplex PCR. Extracted genomic DNA from each cell subset was distributed evenly across all wells of several immunoSEQ 96-well plates, and each plate was treated as a replicate. Each replicate PCR for sorted subsets received around 0.2 ug genomic DNA, equal to about 30,000 T cell genomes. Purified libraries were quantified with a Qubit 3.0 fluorometer, sized on a Bioanalyzer 2100, and re-quantified with the KAPA Library Quantification kit. Every immunoSEQ 96-well plate was sequenced on a separate single-read 150-cycle Illumina NextSeq 550 flow cell. The authors' pipeline ran thus. Because the immunoSEQ output held only junctional sequences and lacked quality scores, the filtering could not match the filtering applied to full-length reads. Sequences were annotated with PyIR, a Python wrapper for IgBLAST v1.9, and V/J genes and CDR3 were assigned using IMGT germline references. Any read was removed if the V/J assignment was weak (E-value above 1e-6), the CDR3 was missing, or the read contained stop codons, out-of-frame junctions, or ambiguous translated residues. V3J clonotypes were defined as sequences sharing an identical inferred V gene, J gene, and CDR3 amino acid sequence. Percentage overlap between repertoires was calculated by dividing the number of shared unique clonotypes by the size of the smaller repertoire. Three approaches were used to assess repertoire richness: RTK rarefaction, the Chao1 estimator, and Recon v2.1 estimates of unobserved clonotypes. Generation probabilities for all TCRbeta clonotypes obtained by the gDNA method from a handful of donors were computed using OLGA. Imported from immuneACCESS, the table was reduced by TCRdb to in-frame sequences with V and J called. These copies leave out some clones; in studies compared against another copy, an unresolved V gene accounts for under half, and the cause of the remainder is not known. The D gene and trimming were derived from the DNA, and the V and J assignments and clone size from that table. The sample data list around 1.4 million clones, and 98% to 99% of these were observed just once. The top ten clones comprise under 0.45% of the sample.

Unmatched junction bases come to 6, with V trimmed by 5 bases and J by 1 base. The cysteine opens and the phenylalanine closes a CDR3 of 15 amino acids. Kept here is only the CDR3 DNA, which spans 45 bases and is read in frame from base 1. Based on the germline V gene, the CDR1 and CDR2 sequences are SGHTA and FQGNSA. Sequencing was carried out using naive CD4+ T cells sorted from blood. Explained via the paper, the cell subset or site label denotes: CD45RA+ positively selected. The TCR sequence derives from a man younger than 40 in good health. The chain employs TRBV7-2 and TRBJ1-1; 8 junctional bases match TRBD1. The CDR3 protein is CASSPPGGANTEAFF. In nucleotide form, the sequence is TGTGCCAGCAGCCCACCAGGGGGCGCGAACACTGAAGCTTTCTTT.